This entry lists 31 T cell receptor beta chains sequenced from one sample in a study of blood T cell repertoires in COVID-19. Clones were sequenced by immunoSEQ multiplex PCR, and TCRdb holds only the in-frame ones, with some missing. In the table there are roughly 180,000 clones, around 82% of which are singletons. Sequenced input: peripheral blood. Source of these receptors: a man aged 55-75 years who had recovered from COVID-19.

The rearrangement joins TRBV6-5 to TRBJ1-1; a possible D gene is TRBD1 (5 bases). The CDR3 is 15 amino acids. Per germline, CDR1 MNHEY and CDR2 SVGAGI. Trimming stripped 6 bases from V and 1 base from J, with 15 bases between. The chain's CDR3 is CASSPRGKGNTEAFF. The CDR3 DNA is TGTGCCAGCAGCCCCCGGGGGAAAGGGAACACTGAAGCTTTCTTT.

Of note for this clone: Sequence at one end of the junction differs from germline and may be a read error. The genes are TRBV2 and TRBJ2-3; 9 nucleotides agree with TRBD2. This CDR3 spans 16 amino acids. Per the germline V gene, CDR1 is SNHLY and CDR2 is FYNNEI. CDR3 sequence reads: CASSGLASGALEGRDF. DNA for the CDR3: TGTGCCAGCAGTGGCTTAGCTAGCGGGGCCCTCGAAGGTAGGGATTTT.

V usage is TRBV6-1 and J usage is TRBJ2-2, with D tentatively TRBD1 (6 bases). Germline V lookup: CDR1 MNHNS, CDR2 SASEGT. Deletions cut 6 bases from V and 1 base from J, with 9 bases between. The CDR3 has 14 residues. CDR3 bases: TGTGCCAGCAGGCCGGGACAGAACACCGGGGAGCTGTTTTTT. It encodes CASRPGQNTGELFF.

The chain uses TRBV10-3 and TRBJ1-2, with TRBD1 matching 7 bases. The CDR3 consists of 13 residues. CDR1 is ENHRY, CDR2 SYGVKD, per germline. The V segment lost 5 bases and the J segment 4 bases; nucleotides outside the gene matches: 4. CDR3 protein: CAISSEGAYGYTF. The DNA for the CDR3 is TGTGCCATCAGTTCTGAGGGGGCCTATGGCTACACCTTC.

The chain has TRBV20-1 and TRBJ1-4; no firm D call. Germline-derived CDR1 and CDR2 are DFQATT and SNEGSKA (reference sequence). This CDR3 has 11 amino acids. In DNA form, the CDR3 reads TGCGAAGCTCCCTTTAATGAAAAACTGTTTTTT. Amino acid sequence: CEAPFNEKLFF.

The rearrangement uses TRBV9 and TRBJ2-7, with a tentative D call TRBD2 (6 bases). The CDR3 loop spans 16 amino acids. Deletions cut 0 bases from V and 2 bases from J, with 15 bases between. The V gene's germline CDR1 is SGDLS and CDR2 YYNGEE. The CDR3 loop is CASSVAAGTVTYEQYF. As DNA, the CDR3 is TGTGCCAGCAGCGTAGCCGCGGGGACGGTTACCTACGAGCAGTACTTC.

The chain carries TRBV28 and TRBJ1-1; TRBD1 matches at 8 bases. The germline CDR1 and CDR2 sequences are MDHEN and SYDVKM. V was clipped by 5 bases and J by 1 base; unmatched bases: 12. The CDR3 has 17 amino acids. This CDR3 reads CASSLPGGVGRNTEAFF. The CDR3 region has the DNA TGTGCCAGCAGTCTCCCAGGGGGCGTGGGACGGAACACTGAAGCTTTCTTT.

This chain connects TRBV25-1 to TRBJ1-5; TRBD1 is a possible D gene (5 bases). Germline assignment: CDR1 MGHDK and CDR2 SYGVNS. V gave up 1 base and J gave up 2 bases, with 12 bases separating them. CDR3 length: 16 residues. The CDR3 region is CASSEWGGDGNQPQHF. The CDR3 DNA sequence: TGTGCCAGCAGTGAATGGGGAGGGGACGGCAATCAGCCCCAGCATTTT.

The rearrangement uses TRBV19 and TRBJ2-7, with a possible D match to TRBD1 (5 bases). The V end lost 5 bases, the J end lost 2 bases, and 13 bases lay between the germline ends. This CDR3 has 14 residues. From germline, CDR1 is LNHDA and CDR2 SQIVND (reference sequence). The CDR3 region is CASSGHSPPYEQYF. In DNA, the CDR3 is TGTGCCAGTAGTGGACATTCACCTCCCTACGAGCAGTACTTC.

The V and J genes are TRBV5-4 and TRBJ2-1; D possibly corresponds to TRBD1 (6 bases). Per the germline V gene, CDR1 is SGHNT and CDR2 is YYREEE (reference sequence). The V end lost 4 bases, the J end lost 3 bases, and 14 bases lay between the germline ends. This CDR3 region has 15 residues. CDR3 DNA: TGTGCCAGCAGCACTGTTGGACAGAGCTACAATGAGCAGTTCTTC. It encodes CASSTVGQSYNEQFF.

About this clone: The sample holds other DNA sequences that translate to the same CDR3. This sequence joins TRBV15 and TRBJ2-3; 7 bases fit TRBD1. Germline V gene lookup returns CDR1 LNHNV and CDR2 YYDKDF (reference sequence). The CDR3 is 15 amino acids. The junction had 4 bases not matched to a gene; V was cut back by 0 bases and J by 4 bases. CDR3 DNA sequence: TGTGCCACCAGCAGAGATAGGGGGCCGGCAGATACGCAGTATTTT. Its translation: CATSRDRGPADTQYF.

The rearrangement joins TRBV5-5 to TRBJ1-3; D gene uncertain. Trimming removed 3 bases from V and 2 bases from J, with 9 bases in between. Germline V lookup: CDR1 SGHKS, CDR2 YYEKEE (reference sequence). CDR3 length: 14 amino acids. The CDR3, as DNA: TGTGCCAGCAGCTCCGCCGGGACTGGAAACACCATATATTTT. It translates to CASSSAGTGNTIYF.

V and J are TRBV5-6 and TRBJ2-5, with TRBD2 matching over 13 bases. The V segment lost 3 bases and the J segment 7 bases; nucleotides outside the gene matches: 12. This CDR3 has 17 residues. Germline loops: CDR1 SGHDT, CDR2 YYEEEE. In DNA form, the CDR3 reads TGTGCCAGCAGCTGGTGGGGGACTAGCGGGACAGAGGGGACCCAGTACTTC. As protein: CASSWWGTSGTEGTQYF. The variable domain in full, with the rest retrieved from reference TRBV5-6 and TRBJ2-5, is DAGVTQSPTHLIKTRGQQVTLRCSPKSGHDTVSWYQQALGQGPQFIFQYYEEEERQRGNFPDRFSGHQFPNYSSELNVNALLLGDSALYLCASSWWGTSGTEGTQYFGPGTRLLVL.

The chain employs TRBV5-4 and TRBJ2-2, with 14 bases aligning to TRBD2. J lost 3 bases, V lost 5 bases, and 6 bases had no gene match. This CDR3 contains 17 residues. The germline CDR1 and CDR2 sequences are SGHNT and YYREEE (reference sequence). CDR3: CASRWGLAGEYTGELFF. CDR3 coding DNA: TGTGCCAGCAGATGGGGACTAGCGGGGGAATACACCGGGGAGCTGTTTTTT.

This clone was detected only a few times. Here the CDR3 reads CASSFGTVGGNTIYF. In DNA form, the CDR3 reads TGTGCCAGCAGCTTCGGGACAGTAGGAGGAAACACCATATATTTT. The chain employs TRBV5-4 and TRBJ1-3, with 7 bases that match TRBD1. The germline V gene encodes CDR1 SGHNT and CDR2 YYREEE (reference sequence). With 2 bases clipped from V and 4 bases from J, the junction kept 6 bases outside the gene matches. This CDR3 is 15 amino acids long.

This clone was counted once. The chain carries TRBV5-4 and TRBJ1-1, with 11 bases identical to TRBD1. This CDR3 spans 14 amino acids. Germline values: CDR1 SGHNT, CDR2 YYREEE (reference sequence). After removal of 1 base from V and 10 bases from J, the junction contained 6 bases not matched to a gene. Here the CDR3 DNA reads TGTGCCAGCAGCTTGAGGGACAGGGGGAGTCGAGCTTTCTTT. Its translation is CASSLRDRGSRAFF.

J is TRBJ2-1 and V is TRBV3-1 (or the pseudogene TRBV3-2); unclear D gene. Germline lookup yields CDR1 LGHDT and CDR2 YNNKEL (reference sequence). Trimming left V 0 bases short and J 9 bases short, with 9 bases between. The CDR3 consists of 13 residues. The CDR3 sequence: CASSQEYRPEQFF. The CDR3 DNA follows: TGTGCCAGCAGCCAAGAGTACAGACCTGAGCAGTTCTTC.

The J gene is TRBJ2-1, the V gene TRBV18; unclear D gene. Germline CDR1 KGHSH, CDR2 LQKENI. The V gene lost 0 bases and the J gene lost 0 bases, with 9 bases spanning the gap. This CDR3 region has 16 residues. The CDR3: CASSPPVESSYNEQFF. Written as DNA, the CDR3 is TGTGCCAGCTCACCACCTGTGGAGAGCTCCTACAATGAGCAGTTCTTC. The full variable domain, with the rest looked up from reference TRBV18 and TRBJ2-1, is NAGVMQNPRHLVRRRGQEARLRCSPMKGHSHVYWYRQLPEEGLKFMVYLQKENIIDESGMPKERFSAEFPKEGPSILRIQQVVRGDSAAYFCASSPPVESSYNEQFFGPGTRLTVL.

The chain links TRBV9 to TRBJ1-4, with D tentatively TRBD1 (5 bases). The germline CDR1 and CDR2 sequences are SGDLS and YYNGEE. V was trimmed by 4 bases and J by 7 bases, leaving 23 bases between them. There are 17 residues in the CDR3. The DNA of the CDR3 is TGTGCCAGCAGCCCCTCAGGACAAACCGCGGGGAGTGAAAAACTGTTTTTT. Translated: CASSPSGQTAGSEKLFF.

This clone came up once. J is TRBJ1-5 and V is TRBV6-2 or TRBV6-3; TRBD1 aligns across 9 bases. With 4 bases clipped from V and 5 bases from J, the junction kept 6 bases outside the gene matches. Germline V CDR1 and CDR2: MNHEY, SVGEGT. The CDR3 contains 15 residues. The DNA of the CDR3 is TGTGCCAGCAGTTCTGGGGACAGGGTTGATCAGCCCCAGCATTTT. This translates into CASSSGDRVDQPQHF.

V and J are TRBV4-2 and TRBJ1-6; D gene ambiguous. The ends were cut back, 0 bases at V and 7 bases at J, with 10 bases in the middle. The CDR3 totals 15 residues. The germline V gene encodes CDR1 LGHNA and CDR2 YNFKEQ. The CDR3 region is CASSQDIGRNSPLHF. CDR3 DNA: TGTGCCAGCAGCCAAGATATAGGGAGAAATTCACCCCTCCACTTT.

CDR3 coding DNA: TGTGCCAGCAGTTCACTTGGGGGGGCCAGCCATGAGCAGTTCTTC. As protein: CASSSLGGASHEQFF. The V call is TRBV5-6, the J call TRBJ2-1; D is possibly TRBD2 (7 bases). Trimming removed 5 bases from V and 8 bases from J, with 20 bases in between. CDR3 length equals 15 residues. The germline V gene encodes CDR1 SGHDT and CDR2 YYEEEE.

On this clone: Other DNA sequences of this sample code for an identical CDR3. The J gene is TRBJ1-2, the V gene TRBV4-1; TRBD1 aligns across 8 bases. Germline lookup yields CDR1 MGHRA and CDR2 YSYEKL. The CDR3 covers 15 residues. The J segment lost 3 bases and the V segment lost 5 bases, leaving 8 bases of the junction unmatched. As DNA, the CDR3 is TGCGCCAGCAGCTCCCGGCAGGGGGCTGACTATGGCTACACCTTC. The encoded protein is CASSSRQGADYGYTF.

The CDR3 loop reads CASSQTGAHGYTF. The DNA of the CDR3 is TGTGCCAGCAGCCAAACTGGGGCGCATGGCTACACCTTC. The rearrangement joins TRBV14 to TRBJ1-2; D may be TRBD1 (5 bases). The CDR3 extends over 13 amino acids. The V gene's germline CDR1 is SGHDN and CDR2 FVKESK. Trimming removed 2 bases from V and 6 bases from J, with 10 bases in between.

This clone was detected a few times. V is TRBV11-2 and J is TRBJ2-3; 11 nucleotides align to TRBD2. Germline CDR1 and CDR2: SGHAT and FQNNGV. This CDR3 is built from 16 residues. With V trimmed by 5 bases and J by 5 bases, 9 bases remained unmatched. CDR3 region: CASSPSSGGRGDTQYF. CDR3 DNA: TGTGCCAGCAGCCCCTCTAGCGGGGGGCGGGGAGATACGCAGTATTTT.

The genes are TRBV7-2 and TRBJ1-5; 7 bases map to TRBD1. The germline CDR1 and CDR2 sequences are SGHTA and FQGNSA. CDR3 size: 15 residues. The V gene end was trimmed by 4 bases and the J gene end by 1 base; junction bases not matched to a gene: 4. CDR3 protein: CASSSRQGSNQPQHF. The CDR3 bases are TGTGCCAGCAGCTCGCGACAGGGAAGCAATCAGCCCCAGCATTTT.

This chain connects TRBV5-8 to TRBJ1-1; tentatively, D is TRBD1 (5 bases). CDR1 is SGHTS and CDR2 is YDEGEE in the germline V gene. The CDR3 extends over 16 amino acids. V was clipped by 1 base and J by 3 bases, with 16 bases between them. CDR3 protein: CASSLPAGGVDTEAFF. The DNA of the CDR3 is TGTGCCAGCAGCTTGCCCGCCGGGGGGGTTGACACTGAAGCTTTCTTT.

This chain uses TRBV19 with TRBJ1-2; no reliable D call. CDR3 length: 11 residues. CDR1 and CDR2 from the germline V gene are LNHDA and SQIVND (reference sequence). V lost 3 bases, J lost 8 bases, and 7 bases lay in between. The CDR3 reads CASSISMGYTF. CDR3 nucleotides: TGTGCCAGTAGTATCAGTATGGGCTACACCTTC.

The CDR3 DNA is TGTGCCAGTAGTGTCGACCGGGGGGGGGAGACCCAGTACTTC. Encoded protein: CASSVDRGGETQYF. The V gene is TRBV19, the J gene TRBJ2-5; TRBD2 agrees at 8 bases. The germline V gene encodes CDR1 LNHDA and CDR2 SQIVND (reference sequence). V was pared by 5 bases and J by 5 bases, with 7 bases of the junction left unmatched. CDR3 length: 14 amino acids.

This clone has a single count. V usage is TRBV27 and J usage is TRBJ1-2; D might be TRBD1 (5 bases). Looked up from germline, CDR1 is MNHEY and CDR2 is SMNVEV (reference sequence). V lost 2 bases to trimming and J lost 3 bases, with 13 bases between them. The CDR3 sequence is 15 residues long. The CDR3 nucleotides are TGTGCCAGCAGTTTACACCAGGCGGGGCACTATGGCTACACCTTC. Translation gives CASSLHQAGHYGYTF.

This clone was counted once. The chain employs TRBV7-3 and TRBJ1-1; possibly TRBD1 for D (5 bases). This CDR3 contains 12 residues. CDR1 and CDR2 (germline): SGHTA, FQGTGA. Trimming took 5 bases from V and 10 from J, leaving 14 bases between them. The CDR3 sequence: CASSRNGGRAFF. CDR3 sequence (DNA): TGTGCCAGCAGCCGTAATGGGGGGAGAGCTTTCTTT.